This TCR beta chain was recorded in a study of T-cell reconstitution after alpha-beta-depleted transplantation in children. Study outcomes and limitations: Several hundred graft clones that had expanded were reportedly the source of alpha-beta T cells about two months after transplant. Fresh T-cell production supplied most of the T-cell counts and diversity seen one year after transplant. Some patients' high day-60 TCRbeta diversity was traced to surviving recipient T cells and thymic progenitors.

The V end was cut by 6 bases, the J end by 2 bases, with 16 bases between. This CDR3 is built from 15 residues. Germline CDR1 and CDR2: SGHRS and YFSETQ. Unique molecular identifiers were used to barcode this TCRbeta library. TCRdb re-called the PCR reads through MiXCR, storing one row per CDR3 protein. This table holds approximately 630,000 distinct CDR3 sequences, roughly 13% found once. In this sample, this clonotype turned up many times. The antigen is undetermined. The source material was PBMCs, sampled before TCRalphabeta/CD19-depleted stem cell transplant. This TCR came from a girl aged 2 to 10 with congenital amegakaryocytic thrombocytopenia, due to receive a stem cell transplant. The chain employs TRBV5-1 and TRBJ2-3; D is possibly TRBD1 (6 bases). This chain's CDR3 is CASKLGAVITDTQYF. The CDR3 nucleotides read TGCGCCAGCAAGCTGGGGGCGGTCATCACAGATACGCAGTATTTT.